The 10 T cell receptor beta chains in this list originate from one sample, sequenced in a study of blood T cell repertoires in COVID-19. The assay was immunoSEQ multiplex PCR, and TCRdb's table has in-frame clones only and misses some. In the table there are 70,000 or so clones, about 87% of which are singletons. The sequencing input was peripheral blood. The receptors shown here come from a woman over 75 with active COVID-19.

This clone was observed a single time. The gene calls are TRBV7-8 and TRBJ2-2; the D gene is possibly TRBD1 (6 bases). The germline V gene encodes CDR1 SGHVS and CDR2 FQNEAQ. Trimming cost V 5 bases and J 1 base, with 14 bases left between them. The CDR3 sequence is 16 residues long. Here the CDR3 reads CASSPRSDRNTGELFF. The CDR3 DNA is TGTGCCAGCAGCCCCCGCTCGGACAGGAACACCGGGGAGCTGTTTTTT.

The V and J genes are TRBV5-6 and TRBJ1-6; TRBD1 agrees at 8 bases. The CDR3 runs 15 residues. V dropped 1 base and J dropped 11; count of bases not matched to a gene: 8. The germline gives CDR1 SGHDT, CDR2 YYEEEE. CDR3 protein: CASSLTDRDSPPLHF. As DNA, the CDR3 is TGTGCCAGCAGCTTGACGGACAGGGATTCGCCACCCCTCCACTTT.

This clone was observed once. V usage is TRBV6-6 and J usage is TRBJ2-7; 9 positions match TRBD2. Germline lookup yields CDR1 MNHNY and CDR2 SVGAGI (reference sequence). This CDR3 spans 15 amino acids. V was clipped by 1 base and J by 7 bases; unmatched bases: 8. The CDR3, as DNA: TGTGCCAGCAGTTACTATGGCGGGAGGGCGGGGGAGCAGTACTTC. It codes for CASSYYGGRAGEQYF.

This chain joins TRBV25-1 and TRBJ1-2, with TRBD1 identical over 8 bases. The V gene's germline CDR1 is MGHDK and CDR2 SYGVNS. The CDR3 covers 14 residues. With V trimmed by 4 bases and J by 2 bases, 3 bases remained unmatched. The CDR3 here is CASSAGTGNYGYTF. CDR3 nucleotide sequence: TGTGCCAGCAGTGCCGGGACAGGAAACTATGGCTACACCTTC.

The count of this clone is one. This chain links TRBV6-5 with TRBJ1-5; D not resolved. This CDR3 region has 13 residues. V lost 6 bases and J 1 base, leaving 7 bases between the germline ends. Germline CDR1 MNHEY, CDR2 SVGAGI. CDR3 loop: CASSVLSNQPQHF. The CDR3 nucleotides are TGTGCCAGCAGCGTCCTAAGCAATCAGCCCCAGCATTTT.

The CDR3 region is CAISAGGRAGEQYF. As DNA, the CDR3 is TGTGCCATCAGTGCCGGCGGGAGGGCAGGCGAGCAGTACTTC. The rearrangement joins TRBV10-3 to TRBJ2-7; 9 bases fit TRBD2. Trimming removed 4 bases from V and 6 bases from J; junction bases left unmatched: 7. Germline-derived CDR1 and CDR2 are ENHRY and SYGVKD. The CDR3 totals 14 residues.

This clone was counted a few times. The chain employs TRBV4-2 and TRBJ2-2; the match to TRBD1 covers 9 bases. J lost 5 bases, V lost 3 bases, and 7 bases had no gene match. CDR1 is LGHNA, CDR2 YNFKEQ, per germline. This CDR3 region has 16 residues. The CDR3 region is CASSHVGTGRTGELFF. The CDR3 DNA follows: TGTGCCAGCAGCCACGTTGGGACAGGGCGGACCGGGGAGCTGTTTTTT.

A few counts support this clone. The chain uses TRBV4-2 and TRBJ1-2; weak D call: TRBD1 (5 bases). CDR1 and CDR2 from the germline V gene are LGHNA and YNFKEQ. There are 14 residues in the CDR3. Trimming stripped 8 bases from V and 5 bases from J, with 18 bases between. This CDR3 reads CASGTTRGEYGYTF. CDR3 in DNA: TGTGCCAGCGGGACCACCCGGGGGGAGTATGGCTACACCTTC.

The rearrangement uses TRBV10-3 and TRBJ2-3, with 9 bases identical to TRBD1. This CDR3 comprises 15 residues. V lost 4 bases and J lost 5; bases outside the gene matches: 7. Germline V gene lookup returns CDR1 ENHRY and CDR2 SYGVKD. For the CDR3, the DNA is TGTGCCATCAGTGCTAACAGGGGGCGCAGAGATACGCAGTATTTT. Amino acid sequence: CAISANRGRRDTQYF.

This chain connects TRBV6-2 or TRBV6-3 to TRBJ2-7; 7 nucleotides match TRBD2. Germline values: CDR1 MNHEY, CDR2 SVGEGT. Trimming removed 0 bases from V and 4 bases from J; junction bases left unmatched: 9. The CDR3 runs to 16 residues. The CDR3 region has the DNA TGTGCCAGCAGTTACTCGAGGGTAGCGGGCCTGTACGAGCAGTACTTC. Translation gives CASSYSRVAGLYEQYF.